The 29 T cell receptor beta chains below were found in one sample sequenced in a study of T cell changes during pregnancy in multiple sclerosis. Generated by immunoSEQ multiplex PCR, the TCRdb table keeps only in-frame clones and is missing some. The data contain 45,000 to 55,000 clones, around 90% of them singletons. The sequencing used CD4+ T cells from peripheral blood mononuclear cells, collected after pregnancy. These receptor sequences come from a female donor in good health, enrolled as a control in a pregnancy study.

The rearrangement joins TRBV7-2 to TRBJ1-1, with TRBD1 matching 8 bases. The CDR3 length is 16 residues. Germline V gene sequence: CDR1 SGHTA, CDR2 FQGNSA. With V trimmed by 6 bases and J by 4 bases, 13 bases remained unmatched. In DNA, the CDR3 is TGTGCCAGCAGGCGGGACAGGAACCCTTTAAGCACTGAAGCTTTCTTT. Protein product: CASRRDRNPLSTEAFF.

This chain joins TRBV5-4 and TRBJ1-3; 7 bases agree with TRBD1. The CDR3 is made up of 15 amino acids. CDR1 is SGHNT, CDR2 YYREEE, per germline (reference sequence). The V and J ends lost 4 bases and 4 bases, in that order; junction bases with no gene match: 8. In DNA form, the CDR3 reads TGTGCCAGCAGCCAGACAGGGTTCAGGGGAAACACCATATATTTT. It yields the protein CASSQTGFRGNTIYF.

V is TRBV5-6 and J is TRBJ1-2; 12 positions match TRBD1. From germline, CDR1 is SGHDT and CDR2 YYEEEE. With 5 bases clipped from V and 3 bases from J, the junction kept 11 bases outside the gene matches. The CDR3 runs to 17 residues. The CDR3, as DNA: TGTGCCAGCAGTACATCCGGGACAGGGGGCATGGACTATGGCTACACCTTC. Translation gives CASSTSGTGGMDYGYTF.

The V gene is TRBV9, the J gene TRBJ2-1; weak D call: TRBD2 (6 bases). The CDR3 sequence is 14 residues long. Looked up from germline, CDR1 is SGDLS and CDR2 is YYNGEE. V gave up 0 bases and J gave up 6 bases, with 10 bases separating them. In DNA, the CDR3 is TGTGCCAGCAGCGTAGCGGAGGGATCCAATGAGCAGTTCTTC. Protein: CASSVAEGSNEQFF. Combining the CDR3 with reference TRBV9 and TRBJ2-1 gives the whole variable domain DSGVTQTPKHLITATGQRVTLRCSPRSGDLSVYWYQQSLDQGLQFLIQYYNGEERAKGNILERFSAQQFPDLHSELNLSSLELGDSALYFCASSVAEGSNEQFFGPGTRLTVL.

The rearrangement uses TRBV7-9 and TRBJ2-7, with 7 bases identical to TRBD2. The CDR3 covers 13 residues. In germline, CDR1 is SEHNR, CDR2 FQNEAQ (reference sequence). J lost 12 bases, V lost 11 bases, and 19 bases had no gene match. Written as DNA, the CDR3 is TGTGCCCTGGAGGCTTGGGAGGGGTGGGTCCCGTACTTC. It yields the protein CALEAWEGWVPYF.

The DNA for the CDR3 is TGTGCCAGCAGCCCTAAAGGCGCTAGCGGTAACGAGCAGTACTTC. This sequence encodes CASSPKGASGNEQYF. The chain recombines TRBV11-2 with TRBJ2-7; 7 bases align to TRBD2. Germline CDR1 SGHAT, CDR2 FQNNGV. The junction had 12 bases not matched to a gene; V was cut back by 5 bases and J by 5 bases. This CDR3 is 15 amino acids long.

This chain's CDR3 is CASSREGADGYTF. As DNA, the CDR3 is TGTGCCAGCAGTCGAGAGGGGGCGGATGGCTACACCTTC. The V gene is TRBV27, the J gene TRBJ1-2; 7 bases are a match to TRBD1. Germline CDR1 MNHEY, CDR2 SMNVEV (reference sequence). CDR3 length equals 13 residues. Trimming at V came to 5 bases and at J to 6 bases, leaving 6 bases not matched to a gene.

The CDR3 coding sequence is TGTGCCAGCAGTTTTTATGCCTCGGGACTAGCGGGAGTGGGGAATGAGCAGTTCTTC. It encodes CASSFYASGLAGVGNEQFF. The chain uses TRBV27 and TRBJ2-1; 14 bases map to TRBD2. Losses at the gene ends were 3 bases for V and 7 bases for J; bases not matched to a gene: 14. This CDR3 contains 19 residues. The V gene's germline CDR1 is MNHEY and CDR2 SMNVEV (reference sequence).

The rearrangement links TRBV4-2 to TRBJ1-3; unclear D gene. Germline loops: CDR1 LGHNA, CDR2 YNFKEQ. This CDR3 comprises 13 residues. With 0 bases removed from V and 10 bases from J, the gap between germline ends came to 10 bases. The CDR3 loop is CASSQDIDGTIYF. The DNA for the CDR3 is TGTGCCAGCAGCCAAGATATTGACGGGACCATATATTTT.

In its sample, this clone was seen once. Here the CDR3 DNA reads TGCGCCAGCAGCGCCGGGACTAACACAGATACGCAGTATTTT. It is translated as CASSAGTNTDTQYF. The chain combines TRBV4-1 with TRBJ2-3; 7 nucleotides align to TRBD2. Germline CDR1 is MGHRA and CDR2 is YSYEKL. Trimming cost V 5 bases and J 2 bases; bases outside gene matches: 4. The CDR3 totals 14 residues.

The rearrangement links TRBV27 to TRBJ1-1; D might be TRBD1 (5 bases). The germline V and J ends were trimmed by 3 bases and 6 bases, with 14 bases remaining between them. In germline, CDR1 is MNHEY, CDR2 SMNVEV (reference sequence). The CDR3 covers 14 residues. The CDR3 coding sequence is TGTGCCAGCAGTTTGGAGGGGAGAGGGTCTGAAGCTTTCTTT. It is translated as CASSLEGRGSEAFF.

The chain joins TRBV4-2 to TRBJ2-5; 9 bases agree with TRBD2. CDR1 is LGHNA and CDR2 is YNFKEQ in the germline V gene. The length of the CDR3 is 15 residues. After removal of 3 bases from V and 5 bases from J, the junction contained 7 bases not matched to a gene. CDR3 amino acids: CASSQVAGVVETQYF. The CDR3 coding sequence is TGTGCCAGCAGCCAGGTAGCGGGGGTGGTGGAGACCCAGTACTTC.

The chain combines TRBV6-5 with TRBJ2-7, with 7 bases fitting TRBD2. The CDR3 has 15 residues. Germline assignment: CDR1 MNHEY and CDR2 SVGAGI. V lost 5 bases, J lost 3 bases, and 10 bases stayed unmatched. As DNA, the CDR3 is TGTGCCAGCAGTCCAAGCGGGGAACAACGCTACGAGCAGTACTTC. It is translated as CASSPSGEQRYEQYF.

The genes are TRBV7-9 and TRBJ2-2; the D is unclear. Germline loops: CDR1 SEHNR, CDR2 FQNEAQ (reference sequence). This CDR3 region has 15 residues. V gave up 1 base and J gave up 1 base, with 7 bases separating them. The CDR3 sequence is CASSLVAGNTGELFF. The CDR3 DNA reads as TGTGCCAGCAGCTTAGTGGCAGGGAACACCGGGGAGCTGTTTTTT.

This rearrangement joins TRBV19 to TRBJ2-7, with TRBD2 matching over 12 bases. This CDR3 comprises 15 residues. V shed 3 bases and J 5 bases; nucleotides not matched to a gene: 5. Germline values: CDR1 LNHDA, CDR2 SQIVND (reference sequence). CDR3 sequence (DNA): TGTGCCAGTAGTATGTCTAGCGGGAGGGCCCACGAGCAGTACTTC. Protein product: CASSMSSGRAHEQYF. The full variable domain, its missing parts supplied by reference TRBV19 and TRBJ2-7, is DGGITQSPKYLFRKEGQNVTLSCEQNLNHDAMYWYRQDPGQGLRLIYYSQIVNDFQKGDIAEGYSVSREKKESFPLTVTSAQKNPTAFYLCASSMSSGRAHEQYFGPGTRLTVT.

This chain links TRBV7-3 with TRBJ1-2; D possibly corresponds to TRBD1 (5 bases). The CDR3 sequence is 15 residues long. Germline CDR1 SGHTA, CDR2 FQGTGA. The V end was cut by 4 bases, the J end by 6 bases, with 18 bases between. The CDR3: CASSSKGQGIHGYTF. The CDR3 nucleotides read TGTGCCAGCAGCTCAAAGGGGCAGGGCATCCATGGCTACACCTTC.

V is TRBV7-2 and J is TRBJ2-7; D ambiguous. Trimming cost V 1 base and J 4 bases, with 11 bases left between them. The CDR3 runs to 14 residues. The germline V gene has CDR1 SGHTA and CDR2 FQGNSA. CDR3 loop: CASSLEAPAYEQYF. The CDR3 DNA reads TGTGCCAGCAGCTTAGAAGCGCCGGCTTACGAGCAGTACTTC.

The rearrangement links TRBV6-1 to TRBJ1-6, with 7 bases that match TRBD1. This CDR3 is built from 16 residues. The germline V gene has CDR1 MNHNS and CDR2 SASEGT. V was clipped by 2 bases and J by 7 bases; unmatched bases: 8. CDR3 sequence (DNA): TGTGCCAGCAGTGAAATTTGGGGGACAGAGAATTCACCCCTCCACTTT. It is translated as CASSEIWGTENSPLHF.

Only one count was recorded for this clone. The chain employs TRBV5-1 and TRBJ2-3, with D maybe TRBD2 (7 bases). CDR3 size: 17 residues. Trimming shortened V by 4 bases and J by 0 bases, and 18 bases separated the two germline ends. Germline CDR1 SGHRS, CDR2 YFSETQ. The CDR3 sequence: CASSPWGLAVSTDTQYF. CDR3 in DNA: TGCGCCAGCAGCCCCTGGGGGCTAGCGGTTAGCACAGATACGCAGTATTTT. The whole variable domain, filled in from reference TRBV5-1 and TRBJ2-3, reads KAGVTQTPRYLIKTRGQQVTLSCSPISGHRSVSWYQQTPGQGLQFLFEYFSETQRNKGNFPGRFSGRQFSNSRSEMNVSTLELGDSALYLCASSPWGLAVSTDTQYFGPGTRLTVL.

The V and J genes are TRBV28 and TRBJ2-7, with TRBD2 as a possible D gene (5 bases). Germline V lookup: CDR1 MDHEN, CDR2 SYDVKM. The CDR3 is made up of 15 amino acids. The V end lost 3 bases, the J end lost 3 bases, and 15 bases lay between the germline ends. The CDR3 region has the DNA TGTGCCAGCAGTTTCCTGGATCCGGGGAGCTACGAGCAGTACTTC. Residues: CASSFLDPGSYEQYF. The variable domain in full, with the rest retrieved from reference TRBV28 and TRBJ2-7, is DVKVTQSSRYLVKRTGEKVFLECVQDMDHENMFWYRQDPGLGLRLIYFSYDVKMKEKGDIPEGYSVSREKKERFSLILESASTNQTSMYLCASSFLDPGSYEQYFGPGTRLTVT.

The chain carries TRBV28 and TRBJ2-6; D gene ambiguous. Trimming stripped 11 bases from V and 0 bases from J, with 11 bases between. CDR1 MDHEN and CDR2 SYDVKM come from the germline V gene. The CDR3 spans 14 residues. For the CDR3, the DNA is TGTGCCCATCAACAGAACTCTGGGGCCAACGTCCTGACTTTC. It translates to CAHQQNSGANVLTF.

The chain links TRBV11-2 to TRBJ2-5, with TRBD1 matching over 7 bases. CDR1 SGHAT and CDR2 FQNNGV come from the germline V gene. There are 16 residues in the CDR3. Unmatched junction bases numbered 11, after V lost 3 bases and J lost 4 bases. The CDR3 bases are TGTGCCAGCAGCTTGGTACCGACAGGGACGGGAGAGACCCAGTACTTC. Translation: CASSLVPTGTGETQYF.

This chain joins TRBV7-8 and TRBJ2-7, with D perhaps matching TRBD2 (6 bases). Germline values: CDR1 SGHVS, CDR2 FQNEAQ. This CDR3 contains 16 residues. Trimming took 1 base from V and 1 from J, leaving 14 bases between them. CDR3 protein: CASSLGQMEGSYEQYF. The CDR3 region has the DNA TGTGCCAGCAGCTTAGGACAAATGGAGGGGTCCTACGAGCAGTACTTC.

The chain uses TRBV18 and TRBJ1-2; perhaps TRBD1 as D (5 bases). This CDR3 comprises 16 residues. V dropped 3 bases and J dropped 5 bases, with 19 bases sitting between them. The germline V gene has CDR1 KGHSH and CDR2 LQKENI. The CDR3: CASSPLPSDSPYGYTF. CDR3 in DNA: TGTGCCAGCTCACCTTTACCCTCCGACAGCCCATATGGCTACACCTTC.

CDR3 bases: TGTGCCAGCAGTTCAACAGAGGGGGCGCTGAATTCACCCCTCCACTTT. Translated: CASSSTEGALNSPLHF. This chain links TRBV27 with TRBJ1-6, with TRBD1 matching over 7 bases. CDR1 and CDR2 (germline): MNHEY, SMNVEV (reference sequence). The CDR3 contains 16 residues. V was pared by 4 bases and J by 7 bases, with 10 bases of the junction left unmatched.

The rearrangement joins TRBV27 to TRBJ2-7; 8 bases align to TRBD2. The V gene's germline CDR1 is MNHEY and CDR2 SMNVEV (reference sequence). This CDR3 is built from 12 residues. V shed 3 bases and J 6 bases; nucleotides not matched to a gene: 1. The CDR3 protein is CASSFTSGEQYF. In nucleotides, the CDR3 is TGTGCCAGCAGTTTCACTAGCGGCGAGCAGTACTTC.

The rearrangement joins TRBV5-5 to TRBJ2-7; D is possibly TRBD2 (5 bases). This CDR3 spans 15 amino acids. Germline V gives CDR1 SGHKS, CDR2 YYEKEE (reference sequence). The germline V and J ends were trimmed by 2 bases and 3 bases, with 15 bases remaining between them. CDR3 residues: CASSFWNLRGYEQYF. CDR3 coding DNA: TGTGCCAGCAGCTTTTGGAACCTTCGGGGCTACGAGCAGTACTTC.

The CDR3 sequence: CASSYRDRENYGYTF. DNA of the CDR3: TGTGCCAGCAGTTACCGGGACAGGGAGAACTATGGCTACACCTTC. The J gene is TRBJ1-2, the V gene TRBV6-5, with 9 bases lining up with TRBD1. The trim removed 2 bases at V and 2 bases at J, leaving 3 bases unmatched. The germline gives CDR1 MNHEY, CDR2 SVGAGI. CDR3 length: 15 residues.

V gene TRBV19 combines with J gene TRBJ2-5; D remains unclear. The V gene lost 4 bases and the J gene lost 5 bases, with 11 bases spanning the gap. CDR1 and CDR2 from the germline V gene are LNHDA and SQIVND (reference sequence). The CDR3 is 13 residues long. Written as DNA, the CDR3 is TGTGCCAGTAGTAGGGCCGGATGGGAGACCCAGTACTTC. Translating gives CASSRAGWETQYF.